These T cell receptor beta chains were read from a single sample in a study of blood T cell repertoires in COVID-19. Assay: immunoSEQ multiplex PCR; the TCRdb copy retains only in-frame clones and omits some. This sample has around 300,000 clones; about 89% occur once, and the top ten carry 0.85% to 0.95%. The sequencing input was peripheral blood. The receptors come from a woman aged 40 to 50 who had recovered from COVID-19. Both conserved end residues are trimmed from each CDR3.

v_gene,j_gene,CDR3aa
TRBV7-3,TRBJ2-1,ASSLQAGGPEQF
TRBV19,TRBJ1-4,ASRAGGVGEKLF
TRBV28,TRBJ2-3,ASSPLISTDTQY
TRBV21-1,TRBJ2-7,ASTLPRGSDYEQY
TRBV11-2,TRBJ1-6,ASSSLQGLGSPLH
TRBV5-5,TRBJ2-2,ASGLRQGSTGELF
TRBV7-9,TRBJ1-6,ASSFWTGGKYNSPLH
TRBV9,TRBJ2-7,ASSARWMGEQY
TRBV6-1,TRBJ2-1,ASSEGIWADQF
TRBV3-1/TRBV3-2,TRBJ2-7,ASSQVATSGSFEQY
TRBV4-1,TRBJ2-7,ASSQAATGFLRSYEQY
TRBV5-5,TRBJ2-2,ASSNWGQGVTGELF
TRBV15,TRBJ2-5,ATSSGTGGAETQY
TRBV29-1,TRBJ2-1,SVEPGGTEQF
TRBV4-1,TRBJ2-7,ASSLRTASYEQY
TRBV18,TRBJ2-7,ASSPFGTYEQY
TRBV19,TRBJ2-1,ASSLSGLDVYNEQF
TRBV5-4,TRBJ2-5,ASSGGQGQETQY
TRBV19,TRBJ2-2,ASSIGRTSGSGELF
TRBV12-3/TRBV12-4,TRBJ1-2,ASRADGNYGYT
TRBV6-5,TRBJ2-4,ASSDRVGNIQY
TRBV6-1,TRBJ2-1,ASSVGTSGNIYNEQF
TRBV18,TRBJ1-1,ASSPPGQGITEAF
TRBV7-9,TRBJ1-6,ASSFLQGGNSPLH
TRBV7-2,TRBJ2-2,ASSLEVFAVGELF
TRBV2,TRBJ2-1,ASSEGPRQGYNEQF
TRBV5-6,TRBJ2-1,ASGLAGNYNEQF
TRBV10-3,TRBJ1-2,AIREGQGGRDGYT
TRBV5-1,TRBJ2-7,ASSLVLAGAYEQY
TRBV29-1,TRBJ1-1,SGRERMNTEAF
TRBV15,TRBJ1-1,ATSGTDRWPTEAF
TRBV2,TRBJ2-2,ASSGDRGSAGELF
TRBV3-1/TRBV3-2,TRBJ1-6,ASSQGSPGDNSPLH
TRBV14,TRBJ2-7,ASSQDRSSYEQY
TRBV5-4,TRBJ1-4,ASSDMGRLF
TRBV3-1/TRBV3-2,TRBJ1-2,ASSRKGATDGYT
TRBV4-1,TRBJ2-3,ASSSRSGIGDTQY
TRBV4-1,TRBJ1-2,ASSQTGQGAYGYT
TRBV28,TRBJ1-5,ASSLPGGYQPQH